The rows below give T cell receptor beta chains drawn from one sample of a study of cytomegalovirus exposure and HLA in healthy donors. Method: immunoSEQ multiplex PCR; TCRdb's copy keeps in-frame clones and lacks some. Here the sample spans about 180,000 clones, more than 60% being singletons. The sample comprised PBMCs. These receptors were collected from a woman in her sixties in good health and CMV-seropositive. CDR3s include the opening cysteine and the closing phenylalanine or tryptophan. Fields, in order: D gene, clone size, J gene, V gene, CDR3 DNA, CDR3 protein. D genes are given only for firm matches. Clone size appears in some rows only: once, few, many, or a class for an expanded clone.

>TRBD1|-|TRBJ2-7|TRBV7-9
TGTGCCAGCAGCATCCCCTCAGGGGGCATTGGACCAGCTACAAAATACTTC
CASSIPSGGIGPATKYF
>-|-|TRBJ2-7|TRBV27
TGTGCCAGCAGTTTATACCCCCCCAAATATCTCTACGAGCAGTACTTC
CASSLYPPKYLYEQYF
>-|-|TRBJ1-1|TRBV29-1
TGCAGCGTTGAAGATCGGGCTTTTCATCCTGGAGGTTACATGAACACTGAAGCTTTCTTT
CSVEDRAFHPGGYMNTEAFF
>-|-|TRBJ1-2|TRBV4-1
TGCGCCAGCAGCCGGCAGGGCCCAATTTATGGCTACACCTTC
CASSRQGPIYGYTF
>-|-|TRBJ2-7|TRBV27
TGTGCCAGCAGCCCAGGGCGGGGGCGATCCTCCTACGAGCAGTACTTC
CASSPGRGRSSYEQYF
>TRBD1|-|TRBJ2-7|TRBV2
TGTGCCAGCAGTGAAATGGGACAGGGGGTTTACGAGCAGTACTTC
CASSEMGQGVYEQYF
>TRBD2|-|TRBJ2-4|TRBV28
TGTGCCAGCAGTCCCTCCCACACTAGCGGGAGGACCCTAAGGAACAGTCAGTACTTC
CASSPSHTSGRTLRNSQYF
>TRBD2|once|TRBJ2-3|TRBV5-1
TGCGCCAGCAGCGGAGGGACTAGCGGGGCGGGAGATACGCAGTATTTT
CASSGGTSGAGDTQYF
>TRBD1|-|TRBJ2-3|TRBV9
TGTGCCAGCAGCGTAGGACAGGGGCGCACAGATACGCAGTATTTT
CASSVGQGRTDTQYF
>-|-|TRBJ1-6|TRBV4-2
TGTGCCAGCAGCCAAGATCCAAATTCACCCCTCCACTTT
CASSQDPNSPLHF
>TRBD2|-|TRBJ2-4|TRBV18
TGTGCCAGCTCACTGACCGGGACTAGCGTAACCTCAGGCAAAAACATTCAGTACTTC
CASSLTGTSVTSGKNIQYF
>TRBD1|few|TRBJ2-7|TRBV18
TGTGCCAGCTCCCGTACCGGGACAGGGGGCCACGAGCAGTACTTC
CASSRTGTGGHEQYF
>TRBD1|few|TRBJ2-7|TRBV28
TGTGCCAGCAGTCTCTCCAAAACCGGGACAGGGGTGGGCGAGCAGTACTTC
CASSLSKTGTGVGEQYF
>-|-|TRBJ2-2|TRBV5-1
TGCGCCAGCAGCCTACGCGGGGGCGATGGCGGGGAGCTGTTTTTT
CASSLRGGDGGELFF
>TRBD1|-|TRBJ1-2|TRBV27
TGTGCCAGCAGTTTAGACAGGGGCTATGGCTACACCTTC
CASSLDRGYGYTF
>-|-|TRBJ2-1|TRBV2
TGTGCCAGCAGTGAGAGGGCGTACAATGAGCAGTTCTTC
CASSERAYNEQFF
>TRBD2|-|TRBJ2-1|TRBV6-1
TGTGCCAGCAGGGAGCGGGAGGGTCCCTACAATGAGCAGTTCTTC
CASREREGPYNEQFF
>-|-|TRBJ1-1|TRBV18
TGTGCCAGCTCACCTATTATAGCATCACCGAACACTGAAGCTTTCTTT
CASSPIIASPNTEAFF
>-|-|TRBJ2-7|TRBV30
TGTGCCTGGAGTGGAAGAGGCAGGGGTTTTTCCTACGAGCAGTACTTC
CAWSGRGRGFSYEQYF
>TRBD2|-|TRBJ2-4|TRBV10-1
TGCGCCAGCAGTGGGAAAGAAGCGGGGGGATTCGTGAACATTCAGTACTTC
CASSGKEAGGFVNIQYF
>-|-|TRBJ2-7|TRBV11-3
TGTGCCAGCAGCTTAGGAGGTGACGGTGCCTACGAGCAGTACTTC
CASSLGGDGAYEQYF
>-|-|TRBJ2-7|TRBV7-3
TGTGCCAGCAGTTGGCAGGGGGGAAGCGAGCAGTACTTC
CASSWQGGSEQYF
>TRBD1|once|TRBJ1-1|TRBV7-2
TGTGCCAGCAGCCGCGGACAGGGTCAGACTGAAGCTTTCTTT
CASSRGQGQTEAFF
>-|-|TRBJ2-5|TRBV11-3
TGTGCCAGCAGCTTAGGGCCAGGGCAAGAGACCCAGTACTTC
CASSLGPGQETQYF
>TRBD2|-|TRBJ2-1|TRBV30
TGTGCCTGGAGTGTTGGGACTAGCTCCTACAATGAGCAGTTCTTC
CAWSVGTSSYNEQFF
>TRBD1|-|TRBJ1-2|TRBV27
TGTGCCAGCAGCTCCCCGGCAGGGGGCTTGTATGGCTACACCTTC
CASSSPAGGLYGYTF
>-|-|TRBJ1-1|TRBV6-5
TGTGCCAGCAGTTACGGACAGAAGAACACTGAAGCTTTCTTT
CASSYGQKNTEAFF
>TRBD2|once|TRBJ2-2|TRBV2
TGTGCCAGCAGACTAGCGAGTGTTGGGACCGGGGAGCTGTTTTTT
CASRLASVGTGELFF
>TRBD2|-|TRBJ2-1|TRBV27
TGTGCCAGCAGCCTGACTAGCGGGGGACCCTCCTACAATGAGCAGTTCTTC
CASSLTSGGPSYNEQFF
>TRBD2|few|TRBJ2-7|TRBV6-1
TGTGCCAGCAGTGCGACTAGCTTCCACGAGCAGTACTTC
CASSATSFHEQYF
>TRBD1|-|TRBJ2-5|TRBV27
TGTGCCAGCAGTTTTCATCCCCGGGACAGCCAAGAGACCCAGTACTTC
CASSFHPRDSQETQYF
>TRBD2|once|TRBJ2-2|TRBV9
TGTGCCAGCAGCGGACTAGCGGGATTCACCGGGGAGCTGTTTTTT
CASSGLAGFTGELFF
>TRBD2|-|TRBJ2-6|TRBV5-4
TGTGCCAGCACCCCCCTGGGGGGGTCTGGGGCCAACGGCCTGACTTTC
CASTPLGGSGANGLTF
>TRBD1|-|TRBJ2-7|TRBV18
TGTGCCAGCTCACCCTGGGACAGGGGATTCTACGAGCAGTACTTC
CASSPWDRGFYEQYF
>-|-|TRBJ1-1|TRBV12-5
TGTGCTAGTGGTTTGGTACAGGGTAGTTGGCCCACGGGCACTGAAGCTTTCTTT
CASGLVQGSWPTGTEAFF
>-|-|TRBJ2-5|TRBV7-8
TGTGCCAGCAGCTTCGCTAGGCAAGAGACCCAGTACTTC
CASSFARQETQYF
>TRBD2|few|TRBJ2-3|TRBV7-9
TGTGCCAGCAGCTCGACTAGCGGGGGAACAGATACGCAGTATTTT
CASSSTSGGTDTQYF
>TRBD1|-|TRBJ2-5|TRBV7-2
TGTGCCAGCAGCCCCAGGGGGCTGGGGGAGACCCAGTACTTC
CASSPRGLGETQYF
>TRBD1|-|TRBJ1-2|TRBV5-1
TGCGCCAGCAGCTTCTGGACAGGGGATGGCTACACCTTC
CASSFWTGDGYTF
>TRBD2|-|TRBJ2-7|TRBV4-1
TGCGCCAGCAGCCGGCCTACTAGCGGGAGAAGGGAGCAGTACTTC
CASSRPTSGRREQYF
>-|-|TRBJ2-1|TRBV13
TGTGCCAGCAGCCCCCCTGAGTCGGGATACAATGAGCAGTTCTTC
CASSPPESGYNEQFF
>-|-|TRBJ1-4|TRBV18
TGTGCCAGCTCACCAAGATCAGGCCCTACAACTAATGAAAAACTGTTTTTT
CASSPRSGPTTNEKLFF
>TRBD1|-|TRBJ1-2|TRBV6-5
TGTGCCAGCACCCTTGACAGGGCGGCTTATGGCTACACCTTC
CASTLDRAAYGYTF
>-|-|TRBJ2-2|TRBV21-1
TGTGCCAGCAGCAAAGAGGGGACAGGGGGCACCGGGGAGCTGTTTTTT
CASSKEGTGGTGELFF
>TRBD2|-|TRBJ2-1|TRBV7-6
TGTGCCAGCAGTCTTAGCGGGAAAGTCTACAATGAGCAGTTCTTC
CASSLSGKVYNEQFF